A single sample is the source of the 3 T cell receptor beta chains below, sequenced in a study of blood T cell repertoires in COVID-19. Profiling relied on immunoSEQ multiplex PCR, and the TCRdb table lists in-frame clones only, not all of them. The repertoire holds more than 70,000 clones, with approximately 89% as singletons. The specimen was peripheral blood. The receptors were sampled from a man over 45 with active COVID-19.

The chain is built from TRBV7-9 and TRBJ2-7; TRBD1 might be the D (5 bases). This CDR3 has 15 residues. V was cut by 2 bases and J by 0 bases, with 11 bases left in between. CDR1 is SEHNR, CDR2 FQNEAQ, per germline (reference sequence). The CDR3 coding sequence is TGTGCCAGCAGCTTAATGGGGCCGCTCTCCTACGAGCAGTACTTC. It is translated as CASSLMGPLSYEQYF.

The chain carries TRBV5-1 and TRBJ1-3; 9 nucleotides match TRBD1. The CDR3 spans 17 residues. With V trimmed by 3 bases and J by 0 bases, 7 bases remained unmatched. Per the germline V gene, CDR1 is SGHRS and CDR2 is YFSETQ. The CDR3 region has the DNA TGCGCCAGCAGCTCCAGGGGACAGGGTATCTCTGGAAACACCATATATTTT. Its translation is CASSSRGQGISGNTIYF.

This sequence joins TRBV27 and TRBJ2-7; 9 bases match TRBD1. The CDR3 length is 16 residues. Trimming cost V 1 base and J 0 bases; bases outside gene matches: 4. Germline lookup yields CDR1 MNHEY and CDR2 SMNVEV (reference sequence). The chain's CDR3 is CASSLLGTGSSYEQYF. In DNA form, the CDR3 reads TGTGCCAGCAGTTTATTGGGGACAGGGAGCTCCTACGAGCAGTACTTC.